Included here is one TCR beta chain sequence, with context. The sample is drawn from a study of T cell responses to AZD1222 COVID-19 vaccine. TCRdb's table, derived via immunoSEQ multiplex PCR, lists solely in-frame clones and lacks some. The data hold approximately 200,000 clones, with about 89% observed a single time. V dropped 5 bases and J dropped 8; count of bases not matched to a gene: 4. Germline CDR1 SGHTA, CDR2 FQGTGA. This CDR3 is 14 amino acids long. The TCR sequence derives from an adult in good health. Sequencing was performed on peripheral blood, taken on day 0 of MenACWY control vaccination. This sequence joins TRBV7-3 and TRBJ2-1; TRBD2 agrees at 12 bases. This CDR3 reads CASSQTSGSDEQFF. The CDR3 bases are TGTGCCAGCAGCCAGACTAGCGGGAGCGATGAGCAGTTCTTC.